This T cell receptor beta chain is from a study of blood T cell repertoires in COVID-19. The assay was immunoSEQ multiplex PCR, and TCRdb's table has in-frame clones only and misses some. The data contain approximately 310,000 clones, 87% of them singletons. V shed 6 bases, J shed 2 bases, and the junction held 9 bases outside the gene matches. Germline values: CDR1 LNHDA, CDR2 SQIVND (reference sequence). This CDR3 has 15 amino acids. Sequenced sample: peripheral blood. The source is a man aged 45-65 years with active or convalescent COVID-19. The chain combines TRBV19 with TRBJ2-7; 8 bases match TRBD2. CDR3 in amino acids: CASRRGLVGAYEQYF. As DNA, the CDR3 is TGTGCCAGTAGGCGGGGACTAGTAGGGGCCTACGAGCAGTACTTC.